A selection of T cell receptor beta chains follows, all from one sample in a study of sequential checkpoint blockade in melanoma. Produced via immunoSEQ multiplex PCR; TCRdb's table is partial and in-frame only. The data hold about 8,200 clones, with 45% to 70% observed a single time. The sample in question was CD8+ T cells sorted from blood (inferred from file names), obtained from a patient given nivolumab and ipilimumab in sequence. The receptors come from a human donor with melanoma. Each CDR3 is given with its conserved first and last residue. The order of the fields is clone size, D gene, V gene, J gene, CDR3 DNA, CDR3 protein. D genes are given only for firm matches. Expanded clones get a size class; other rows say once, few or many, or leave the size out.

clone_size: NA; d_call: TRBD1; v_call: TRBV9; j_call: TRBJ2-7; cdr3_nt: TGTGCCAGCAGCGTAGACTGGGACAGGGGATACGAGCAGTACTTC; cdr3_aa: CASSVDWDRGYEQYF
clone_size: NA; d_call: NA; v_call: TRBV7-9; j_call: TRBJ1-2; cdr3_nt: TGTGCCAGCAGCTCGACACAAGTTATTAACTATGGCTACACCTTC; cdr3_aa: CASSSTQVINYGYTF
clone_size: NA; d_call: NA; v_call: TRBV5-1; j_call: TRBJ2-7; cdr3_nt: TGCGCCAGCAGCTTAGGCTCCCGTGGAGTGGACGAGCAGTACTTC; cdr3_aa: CASSLGSRGVDEQYF
clone_size: NA; d_call: NA; v_call: TRBV20-1; j_call: TRBJ2-7; cdr3_nt: TGCAGTGCTAGGTATCTCCGCGAGCAGTACTTC; cdr3_aa: CSARYLREQYF
clone_size: few; d_call: NA; v_call: TRBV28; j_call: TRBJ2-7; cdr3_nt: TGTGCCAGTTTCCGGAGCTGGAACGAGCAGTACTTC; cdr3_aa: CASFRSWNEQYF
clone_size: NA; d_call: NA; v_call: TRBV28; j_call: TRBJ2-3; cdr3_nt: TGTGCCAGCAGTTCAACCGGGACTTTGGATACGCAGTATTTT; cdr3_aa: CASSSTGTLDTQYF
clone_size: NA; d_call: TRBD2; v_call: TRBV2; j_call: TRBJ2-1; cdr3_nt: TGTGCCAGCAGGGGGGGGGACTACAATGAGCAGTTCTTC; cdr3_aa: CASRGGDYNEQFF
clone_size: NA; d_call: NA; v_call: TRBV6-5; j_call: TRBJ2-7; cdr3_nt: TGTGCCAGCAGTGATGTAACAGACGAGCAGTACTTC; cdr3_aa: CASSDVTDEQYF
clone_size: once; d_call: TRBD1; v_call: TRBV11-2; j_call: TRBJ1-2; cdr3_nt: TGTGCCAGCAGCTTAGTTGTGCCAGGGGGCGTCTATGGCTACACCTTC; cdr3_aa: CASSLVVPGGVYGYTF
clone_size: large; d_call: TRBD1; v_call: TRBV19; j_call: TRBJ1-4; cdr3_nt: TGTGCCAGTAGTCCACAGGGGGGCACTAATGAAAAACTGTTTTTT; cdr3_aa: CASSPQGGTNEKLFF
clone_size: NA; d_call: NA; v_call: TRBV5-1; j_call: TRBJ1-1; cdr3_nt: TGCGCCAGCAGCGAATTATGGCGGAGCACTGAAGCTTTCTTT; cdr3_aa: CASSELWRSTEAFF
clone_size: NA; d_call: TRBD2; v_call: TRBV27; j_call: TRBJ2-7; cdr3_nt: TGTGCCAGCAGTTCACTAGCGGGGGGCCCCTACGAGCAGTACTTC; cdr3_aa: CASSSLAGGPYEQYF
clone_size: few; d_call: TRBD1; v_call: TRBV7-9; j_call: TRBJ1-2; cdr3_nt: TGTGCCAGCAGCTTAGGGGGGACAGGCTATGGCTACACCTTC; cdr3_aa: CASSLGGTGYGYTF
clone_size: NA; d_call: NA; v_call: TRBV10-3; j_call: TRBJ2-7; cdr3_nt: TGTGCCATCAATCCTGAGGAGGGCTACGAGCAGTACTTC; cdr3_aa: CAINPEEGYEQYF
clone_size: NA; d_call: NA; v_call: TRBV29-1; j_call: TRBJ2-1; cdr3_nt: TGCAGCGTTAGGGGGAATGAGCAGTTCTTC; cdr3_aa: CSVRGNEQFF
clone_size: NA; d_call: NA; v_call: TRBV30; j_call: TRBJ2-7; cdr3_nt: TGTGCCTGGAGTTCCCAGGGCTACGAGCAGTACTTC; cdr3_aa: CAWSSQGYEQYF
clone_size: few; d_call: NA; v_call: TRBV18; j_call: TRBJ2-7; cdr3_nt: TGTGCCAGCTCACCAAGAGGAGGAGGACGGTTGACTTTCTACGAGCAGTACTTC; cdr3_aa: CASSPRGGGRLTFYEQYF
clone_size: NA; d_call: TRBD2; v_call: TRBV7-3; j_call: TRBJ2-1; cdr3_nt: TGTGCCAGCAGCTACCTAGCGGGGGACAATGAGCAGTTCTTC; cdr3_aa: CASSYLAGDNEQFF
clone_size: NA; d_call: NA; v_call: TRBV9; j_call: TRBJ1-1; cdr3_nt: TGTGCCAGCAGCGCTCTCTTTGGGGGACTGTCTGAAGCTTTCTTT; cdr3_aa: CASSALFGGLSEAFF
clone_size: few; d_call: NA; v_call: TRBV5-6; j_call: TRBJ1-2; cdr3_nt: TGTGCCAGCAGCTTTAGACAAGGCTACACCTTC; cdr3_aa: CASSFRQGYTF
clone_size: NA; d_call: NA; v_call: TRBV29-1; j_call: TRBJ1-1; cdr3_nt: TGCAGCGTTGAGGCGAACACTGAAGCTTTCTTT; cdr3_aa: CSVEANTEAFF
clone_size: large; d_call: TRBD1; v_call: TRBV23-1; j_call: TRBJ1-4; cdr3_nt: TGCGCCAGCAGCCGGACAGGGGGTGAAAAACTGTTTTTT; cdr3_aa: CASSRTGGEKLFF
clone_size: NA; d_call: NA; v_call: TRBV28; j_call: TRBJ1-4; cdr3_nt: TGTGCCAGCAGTTTGGTCCCCTCCAGGGCGACTAATGAAAAACTGTTTTTT; cdr3_aa: CASSLVPSRATNEKLFF
clone_size: NA; d_call: NA; v_call: TRBV6-1; j_call: TRBJ2-7; cdr3_nt: TGTGCCAGCAGTGAAAATTCGGGGTACGAGCAGTACTTC; cdr3_aa: CASSENSGYEQYF
clone_size: NA; d_call: NA; v_call: TRBV2; j_call: TRBJ1-2; cdr3_nt: TGTGCCAGCAGTGAAGACAGGGATCCCCATGGCTACACCTTC; cdr3_aa: CASSEDRDPHGYTF
clone_size: NA; d_call: NA; v_call: TRBV7-2; j_call: TRBJ2-7; cdr3_nt: TGTGCCAGCAGCTTAAGCAGGACCTACGAGCAGTACTTC; cdr3_aa: CASSLSRTYEQYF
clone_size: NA; d_call: TRBD1; v_call: TRBV19; j_call: TRBJ1-5; cdr3_nt: TGTGCCAGTAGTCTACAGGGGGGGGATCAGCCCCAGCATTTT; cdr3_aa: CASSLQGGDQPQHF
clone_size: NA; d_call: NA; v_call: TRBV27; j_call: TRBJ2-7; cdr3_nt: TGTGCCAGCAGTTTGGGCTCACCACAAATTTACGAGCAGTACTTC; cdr3_aa: CASSLGSPQIYEQYF
clone_size: NA; d_call: TRBD1; v_call: TRBV11-2; j_call: TRBJ2-7; cdr3_nt: TGTGCCAGCAGCCAGACAGGGTACGAGCAGTACTTC; cdr3_aa: CASSQTGYEQYF
clone_size: NA; d_call: NA; v_call: TRBV7-9; j_call: TRBJ1-3; cdr3_nt: TGTGCCAGCAGCTTCGGCGGGGAGGGGGTCGGAAACACCATATATTTT; cdr3_aa: CASSFGGEGVGNTIYF
clone_size: NA; d_call: NA; v_call: TRBV25-1; j_call: TRBJ2-6; cdr3_nt: TGTGCCAGCAGTGGCGGGGCTTCTGGGGCCAACGTCCTGACTTTC; cdr3_aa: CASSGGASGANVLTF
clone_size: NA; d_call: NA; v_call: TRBV4-2; j_call: TRBJ1-2; cdr3_nt: TGTGCCAGCAGACTATGGGGGGAACTCATTACTATTGGCTACACCTTC; cdr3_aa: CASRLWGELITIGYTF
clone_size: NA; d_call: TRBD1; v_call: TRBV25-1; j_call: TRBJ2-7; cdr3_nt: TGTGCCAGCAGTGAAGGGACAGCACAGTACTTC; cdr3_aa: CASSEGTAQYF
clone_size: NA; d_call: NA; v_call: TRBV7-8; j_call: TRBJ2-7; cdr3_nt: TGTGCCAGCAGCTTAGTCGTGGGAGGGCAGTACTTC; cdr3_aa: CASSLVVGGQYF
clone_size: NA; d_call: TRBD1; v_call: TRBV6-5; j_call: TRBJ1-5; cdr3_nt: TGTGCCAGCAGTTCGGGACAGGGGAGGCCCCAGCATTTT; cdr3_aa: CASSSGQGRPQHF
clone_size: few; d_call: TRBD1; v_call: TRBV4-1; j_call: TRBJ1-5; cdr3_nt: TGCGCCAGCAGCCAAGGGGGGACAGGGAGGCAGCCCCAGCATTTT; cdr3_aa: CASSQGGTGRQPQHF
clone_size: NA; d_call: NA; v_call: TRBV7-9; j_call: TRBJ1-2; cdr3_nt: TGTGCCAGCAGCTTAGGGAGATTAGAAAACTATGGCTACACCTTC; cdr3_aa: CASSLGRLENYGYTF
clone_size: NA; d_call: NA; v_call: TRBV25-1; j_call: TRBJ1-1; cdr3_nt: TGTGCCAGCAGTGAGGGACACCAGAACACTGAAGCTTTCTTT; cdr3_aa: CASSEGHQNTEAFF
clone_size: NA; d_call: NA; v_call: TRBV19; j_call: TRBJ2-7; cdr3_nt: TGTGCCAGTCGCGAAAGGACAGCGAACTCCTACGAGCAGTACTTC; cdr3_aa: CASRERTANSYEQYF
clone_size: few; d_call: NA; v_call: TRBV6-4; j_call: TRBJ2-7; cdr3_nt: TGTGCCAGCGGGGTAGGGGCGCGCGAGCAGTACTTC; cdr3_aa: CASGVGAREQYF
clone_size: NA; d_call: TRBD1; v_call: TRBV7-6; j_call: TRBJ1-3; cdr3_nt: TGTGCCAGCAGCCGACAGGGAATTGGAAACACCATATATTTT; cdr3_aa: CASSRQGIGNTIYF
clone_size: NA; d_call: TRBD1; v_call: TRBV7-9; j_call: TRBJ2-7; cdr3_nt: TGTGCCAGCAGCACCCATGTTGGGGACAGAGTATCCAACTACGAGCAGTACTTC; cdr3_aa: CASSTHVGDRVSNYEQYF
clone_size: NA; d_call: NA; v_call: TRBV9; j_call: TRBJ2-7; cdr3_nt: TGTGCCAGCAGCAAGACCGGGGACACCTACGAGCAGTACTTC; cdr3_aa: CASSKTGDTYEQYF
clone_size: NA; d_call: NA; v_call: TRBV27; j_call: TRBJ2-7; cdr3_nt: TGTGCCAGCAGTTTCGGACAGCACTACGAGCAGTACTTC; cdr3_aa: CASSFGQHYEQYF
clone_size: NA; d_call: TRBD2; v_call: TRBV6-6; j_call: TRBJ2-1; cdr3_nt: TGTGCCAGCAGTTACTCAGTAGCGGGGAACAACAATGAGCAGTTCTTC; cdr3_aa: CASSYSVAGNNNEQFF
clone_size: NA; d_call: TRBD1; v_call: TRBV2; j_call: TRBJ2-7; cdr3_nt: TGTGCCAGCAGAGGAACCGGGACAGAATCCTACGAGCAGTACTTC; cdr3_aa: CASRGTGTESYEQYF
clone_size: NA; d_call: TRBD2; v_call: TRBV7-8; j_call: TRBJ2-7; cdr3_nt: TGTGCCAGCAGCCCCCGGACTAGCGGGGGTTTATACGAGCAGTACTTC; cdr3_aa: CASSPRTSGGLYEQYF
clone_size: NA; d_call: NA; v_call: TRBV4-1; j_call: TRBJ1-6; cdr3_nt: TGCGCCAGCAGCCTTACAGAGGGCGGATATAATTCACCCCTCCACTTT; cdr3_aa: CASSLTEGGYNSPLHF
clone_size: NA; d_call: TRBD2; v_call: TRBV13; j_call: TRBJ2-7; cdr3_nt: TGTGCCAGCAGCTTCACACGGGGGGGCAGGAGCTCCTACGAGCAGTACTTC; cdr3_aa: CASSFTRGGRSSYEQYF
clone_size: once; d_call: NA; v_call: TRBV28; j_call: TRBJ1-6; cdr3_nt: TGTGCCAGCAGTACAACAGGGATTAATTCACCCCTCCACTTT; cdr3_aa: CASSTTGINSPLHF
clone_size: NA; d_call: NA; v_call: TRBV30; j_call: TRBJ1-2; cdr3_nt: TGTGCCTGGAGTGGAGACTGGAACTATGGCTACACCTTC; cdr3_aa: CAWSGDWNYGYTF
clone_size: medium-sized; d_call: TRBD1; v_call: TRBV28; j_call: TRBJ1-1; cdr3_nt: TGTGCCAGCACCCTGGACAGGGGGCGCGCTGAAGCTTTCTTT; cdr3_aa: CASTLDRGRAEAFF
clone_size: once; d_call: NA; v_call: TRBV27; j_call: TRBJ2-7; cdr3_nt: TGTGCCAGCAGTTTATCCAGGGCCTACGAGCAGTACTTC; cdr3_aa: CASSLSRAYEQYF
clone_size: medium-sized; d_call: NA; v_call: TRBV2; j_call: TRBJ2-7; cdr3_nt: TGTGCCAGCAGTGAGAGCAGGGGCGAGCAGTACTTC; cdr3_aa: CASSESRGEQYF
clone_size: NA; d_call: TRBD1; v_call: TRBV7-9; j_call: TRBJ2-7; cdr3_nt: TGTGCCAGCAGCTTAGAGGGGACAGGGGCGGGGGAGCAGTACTTC; cdr3_aa: CASSLEGTGAGEQYF
clone_size: NA; d_call: TRBD1; v_call: TRBV4-3; j_call: TRBJ2-1; cdr3_nt: TGCGCCAGCAGCCTCCAGGGGGACCCGTACAATGAGCAGTTCTTC; cdr3_aa: CASSLQGDPYNEQFF
clone_size: NA; d_call: NA; v_call: TRBV30; j_call: TRBJ1-1; cdr3_nt: TGTGCCTGGACAGGGGTGTTAGCTGCTGAAGCTTTCTTT; cdr3_aa: CAWTGVLAAEAFF
clone_size: NA; d_call: NA; v_call: TRBV19; j_call: TRBJ1-1; cdr3_nt: TGTGCCAGTGGAACAGGGTTAATGAACACTGAAGCTTTCTTT; cdr3_aa: CASGTGLMNTEAFF
clone_size: once; d_call: NA; v_call: TRBV9; j_call: TRBJ1-2; cdr3_nt: TGTGCCAGCAGCGTAGATGGAGTGCCCTCTAATTTCTATGGCTACACCTTC; cdr3_aa: CASSVDGVPSNFYGYTF
clone_size: NA; d_call: NA; v_call: TRBV6-5; j_call: TRBJ2-7; cdr3_nt: TGTGCCAGCAGTTATACAGGGTTGGTTTACGAGCAGTACTTC; cdr3_aa: CASSYTGLVYEQYF